This paragraph covers one TCR beta chain sequence. The antigen this receptor binds is unknown. No base quality information exists; no much larger clone differs at one position. This sample is part of a study of early T cells in non-severe SARS-CoV-2 infection (dated by TCRdb to the early 2020s). Regarding the complete study: TCR sequencing used bulk RNA from unsorted whole blood, so alpha and beta chains could not be paired.

The investigation overall reported the following: VDJdb matching was skewed toward anti-spike CD8 responses and likely underestimated virus-specific expansions, missing private and CD4 specificities.

This was a case-control study nested in a cohort of healthcare workers in London, UK, who had nasopharyngeal swab PCR tests and blood samples taken every week. Between 23 and 31 March 2020, the week of the UK lockdown, healthcare workers were enrolled and then followed up weekly for as long as 16 weeks. The library was built by means of 5' RACE. The instrument given in TCRdb is NextSeq 500. Unique molecular identifiers were attached to individual cDNA molecules in the TCR library protocol so that sequencing error and PCR bias could be corrected. Both TCR alpha and beta chains were sequenced, and tight co-correlation was observed between alpha and beta sequence abundances in each sample. The published analysis was carried out like this. V gene, J gene and CDR3 annotation of TCR sequences was performed with Decombinator V4. TCRs were defined as expanded if a significant change between any two time points was detected under a Poisson model with p below 0.0001. TCR abundances were normalised to the total number of TCRs sequenced per sample and expressed as counts per million. MAIT TCRs were defined by TRAV1-2 paired with TRAJ12, TRAJ20 or TRAJ33, and iNKT TCRs by TRAV10 paired with TRAJ18. VDJdb, accessed 1 November 2021, was searched for CMV, EBV and SARS-CoV-2 annotated TCRs, with TCRs annotated for multiple antigens excluded. TCRdb passed the public sequencing reads through fastp at Q25 and MiXCR, retaining productive beta sequences. Entries are consolidated by CDR3 protein sequence, retaining the most common genes and DNA. TCRdb's processing, not the authors' own work, is the source of the V and J calls. Counted in this sample were 70,000 to 90,000 distinct CDR3 sequences; more than 9% of them appeared once. The ten largest clones take up over 7% of the sample.

The CDR3 holds 13 amino acids from the cysteine to the phenylalanine. This entry keeps only the CDR3 DNA: 39 bases, framed from base 1. Compared with germline, V lacks 6 bases and J lacks 7 bases; bases without a gene match: 8. The receptor's source is an adult who was a healthcare worker with PCR-confirmed SARS-CoV-2 infection or an uninfected control (not recorded which). The rearranged chain carries TRBV12-3 or TRBV12-4 and TRBJ2-7, with 8 middle bases fitting TRBD1. Sample: whole blood, taken at baseline. This receptor carries the CDR3 CASRRQGTGEQYF. The nucleotide sequence reads as follows: TGTGCCAGCAGGAGACAGGGGACTGGGGAGCAGTACTTC.